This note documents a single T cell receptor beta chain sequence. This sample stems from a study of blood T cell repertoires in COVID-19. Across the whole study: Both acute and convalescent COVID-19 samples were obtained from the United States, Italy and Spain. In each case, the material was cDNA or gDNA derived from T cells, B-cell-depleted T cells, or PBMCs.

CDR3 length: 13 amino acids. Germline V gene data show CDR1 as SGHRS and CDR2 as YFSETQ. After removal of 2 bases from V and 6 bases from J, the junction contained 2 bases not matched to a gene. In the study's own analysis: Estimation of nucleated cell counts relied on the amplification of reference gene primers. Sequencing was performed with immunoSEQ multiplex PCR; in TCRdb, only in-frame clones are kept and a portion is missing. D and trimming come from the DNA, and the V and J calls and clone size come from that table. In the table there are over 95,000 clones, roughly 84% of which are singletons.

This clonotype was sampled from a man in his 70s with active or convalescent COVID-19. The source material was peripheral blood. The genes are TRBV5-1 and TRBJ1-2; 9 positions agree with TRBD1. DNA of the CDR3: TGCGCCAGCAGCTTACAGGGGGCAAATGGCTACACCTTC. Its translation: CASSLQGANGYTF.